A selection of T cell receptor beta chains follows, all from one sample in a study of cytotoxic CD8 clonotypes in ibrutinib-treated CLL. Generated by immunoSEQ multiplex PCR, the TCRdb table keeps only in-frame clones and is missing some. Of 300,000 or so clones listed, roughly 67% are singletons. This material consisted of PBMCs, taken after 36 months of ibrutinib treatment. Source of these receptors: a human donor with chronic lymphocytic leukemia. The CDR3 runs from the conserved cysteine through the conserved F or W. A D gene is named only where the DNA matches it firmly. Clone size is given for some rows only: seen once, a few or many times, or a class if the clone is expanded.

CDR3aa,CDR3nt,j_gene,v_gene,abundance,d_gene
CASSLRLAGGETQYF,TGTGCCAGCAGCCTCCGACTAGCGGGGGGGGAGACCCAGTACTTC,TRBJ2-5,TRBV7-2,-,TRBD2
CATSTREAPRGTEAFF,TGTGCCACCAGCACCAGAGAGGCTCCTCGGGGCACTGAAGCTTTCTTT,TRBJ1-1,TRBV15,-,-
CAGQASNQPQHF,TGTGCCGGGCAGGCGAGCAATCAGCCCCAGCATTTT,TRBJ1-5,TRBV28,-,-
CASYSPVLRRAFF,TGTGCCAGCTACTCACCGGTGCTCCGTCGAGCTTTCTTT,TRBJ1-1,TRBV28,-,-
CASSYSGGRNTYEQYF,TGTGCCAGCAGTTACTCCGGCGGGAGGAATACCTACGAGCAGTACTTC,TRBJ2-7,TRBV6-6,-,TRBD2
CSVGRGRDGEKLFF,TGCAGCGTTGGCAGGGGGAGGGACGGGGAAAAACTGTTTTTT,TRBJ1-4,TRBV29-1,-,TRBD1
CASSPRDTEAFF,TGTGCCAGCAGCCCCCGGGATACTGAAGCTTTCTTT,TRBJ1-1,TRBV5-4,few,-
CASSYGTGVDGYTF,TGTGCCAGCAGCTACGGGACAGGGGTGGATGGCTACACCTTC,TRBJ1-2,TRBV5-4,many,TRBD1
CASSYSGTSSNQPQHF,TGTGCCAGCAGTTACTCGGGGACATCTAGCAATCAGCCCCAGCATTTT,TRBJ1-5,TRBV6-6,few,-
CASSQDVHRYQETQYF,TGCGCCAGCAGCCAAGATGTCCACAGGTACCAAGAGACCCAGTACTTC,TRBJ2-5,TRBV4-1,once,-
CASSILGGWGNSPLHF,TGTGCCAGTAGTATTTTAGGCGGTTGGGGTAATTCACCCCTCCACTTT,TRBJ1-6,TRBV19,-,-
CSVESGTGGYEQYF,TGCAGCGTTGAGTCCGGGACAGGGGGTTACGAGCAGTACTTC,TRBJ2-7,TRBV29-1,-,TRBD1
CASSVTDSYGYTF,TGCGCCAGCAGCGTCACCGACAGCTATGGCTACACCTTC,TRBJ1-2,TRBV4-1,few,-
CASSSGQGVIEAFF,TGTGCCAGCAGCTCCGGACAGGGGGTGATTGAAGCTTTCTTT,TRBJ1-1,TRBV7-8,-,TRBD1
CASKLDGSNQPQHF,TGCGCCAGCAAGTTGGACGGTAGCAATCAGCCCCAGCATTTT,TRBJ1-5,TRBV5-1,-,-
CASTPVSGGSYNEQFF,TGCGCCAGCACCCCTGTCTCGGGAGGCTCCTACAATGAGCAGTTCTTC,TRBJ2-1,TRBV5-1,-,TRBD2
CATSRDRGTSGVYEQFF,TGTGCCACCAGCAGAGACCGGGGGACTAGCGGGGTCTATGAGCAGTTCTTC,TRBJ2-1,TRBV15,-,TRBD2
CASSLRGGANEQFF,TGCGCCAGCAGCTTACGCGGGGGGGCCAATGAGCAGTTCTTC,TRBJ2-1,TRBV5-1,few,TRBD2
CASSAGPGTGTSGANVLTF,TGTGCCAGCAGCGCCGGGCCCGGGACAGGGACCTCTGGGGCCAACGTCCTGACTTTC,TRBJ2-6,TRBV9,-,TRBD1
CASSQVGGTEAFF,TGCGCCAGCAGCCAGGTCGGAGGCACTGAAGCTTTCTTT,TRBJ1-1,TRBV4-1,-,-
CSVENRKGLGIGDTQYF,TGCAGCGTTGAAAATCGAAAGGGACTAGGTATTGGGGATACGCAGTATTTT,TRBJ2-3,TRBV29-1,-,TRBD2
CASSLGRQLNTDTQYF,TGCGCCAGCAGCTTGGGGCGACAGCTAAACACAGATACGCAGTATTTT,TRBJ2-3,TRBV5-1,-,-
CASVPRDNYGYTF,TGTGCCAGCGTACCTAGGGATAACTATGGCTACACCTTC,TRBJ1-2,TRBV19,-,-
CASELRSKETQYF,TGTGCCAGCGAACTGAGGTCCAAAGAGACCCAGTACTTC,TRBJ2-5,TRBV2,few,-
CASSNPTSGSSTDTQYF,TGTGCCAGCAGCAACCCGACTAGCGGGAGCTCAACAGATACGCAGTATTTT,TRBJ2-3,TRBV9,-,TRBD2
CASSLGQGINGYTF,TGTGCCAGCAGCTTGGGACAGGGGATAAATGGCTACACCTTC,TRBJ1-2,TRBV7-9,-,TRBD1
CASHRGLSPLHF,TGTGCCAGCCATCGGGGGCTCTCACCCCTCCACTTT,TRBJ1-6,TRBV6-1,-,-
CASSLQLRAGTRNTGELFF,TGCGCCAGCAGCCTTCAACTTCGCGCCGGGACTAGGAACACCGGGGAGCTGTTTTTT,TRBJ2-2,TRBV4-1,-,TRBD2
CASSQESVQGYAFF,TGTGCCAGCAGCCAAGAGTCCGTACAGGGGTACGCTTTCTTT,TRBJ1-1,TRBV14,-,TRBD1
CASSPLLPGFGSPLHF,TGTGCCAGCAGCCCGCTCCTCCCAGGGTTCGGTTCACCCCTCCACTTT,TRBJ1-6,TRBV9,-,-
CASSGQGPNEKLFF,TGTGCCAGCAGTGGACAGGGCCCTAATGAAAAACTGTTTTTT,TRBJ1-4,TRBV2,-,TRBD1
CASSYTGQDYEQYF,TGTGCCAGCAGTTACACCGGACAGGACTACGAGCAGTACTTC,TRBJ2-7,TRBV27,-,TRBD1
CASSVGGGTQYF,TGTGCCAGCAGCGTAGGGGGTGGGACCCAGTACTTC,TRBJ2-5,TRBV9,-,-
CSVVFGNEQFF,TGCAGCGTTGTTTTTGGGAATGAGCAGTTCTTC,TRBJ2-1,TRBV29-1,once,-
CASSPHSRTDTQYF,TGCGCCAGCAGTCCCCACAGTCGCACAGATACGCAGTATTTT,TRBJ2-3,TRBV23-1,once,-
CASNQGLGRKLFF,TGTGCCAGCAATCAGGGATTGGGTCGAAAACTGTTTTTT,TRBJ1-4,TRBV7-6,-,-
CASRVIYGSSGYGYTF,TGTGCCAGTAGGGTCATTTATGGCAGTTCAGGCTATGGCTACACCTTC,TRBJ1-2,TRBV19,-,-
CASRRAGEGTEAFF,TGTGCCAGCAGACGCGCGGGGGAGGGGACTGAAGCTTTCTTT,TRBJ1-1,TRBV6-5,-,-
CASSLSSPLGTEAFF,TGTGCCAGCAGCTTAAGTTCTCCATTGGGGACTGAAGCTTTCTTT,TRBJ1-1,TRBV7-3,-,-
CATSRDLAGTSYNEQFF,TGTGCCACCAGCAGAGACCTAGCGGGGACCTCCTACAATGAGCAGTTCTTC,TRBJ2-1,TRBV15,-,TRBD2
CSVGAGTVTGELFF,TGCAGCGTTGGGGCCGGGACGGTCACCGGGGAGCTGTTTTTT,TRBJ2-2,TRBV29-1,-,-